Included here is one T cell receptor beta chain sequence, with context. Followed over time, Seattle patients had been enrolled while infection was active. Per the original data handling: Amplification of reference gene primers was used by the study to estimate nucleated cell counts. TCRdb's table, derived via immunoSEQ multiplex PCR, lists solely in-frame clones and lacks some. V and J calls plus clone size are reproduced from that table; the DNA served to infer D and trimming. The data contain 260,000 or so clones, about four fifths of them singletons. This specimen belongs to a study of blood T cell repertoires in COVID-19. Study in general: The United States, Italy and Spain were the sources of the acute and convalescent COVID-19 samples. In each case, the material was cDNA or gDNA derived from T cells, B-cell-depleted T cells, or PBMCs.

The V and J ends lost 2 bases and 5 bases, in that order; junction bases with no gene match: 6. This CDR3 region has 15 residues. Per germline, CDR1 GTSNPN and CDR2 SVGIG (reference sequence). The chain carries TRBV30 and TRBJ1-4, with TRBD1 identical over 9 bases. The sample consisted of peripheral blood. The sequence was obtained from an elderly woman with COVID-19, enrolled during active disease. CDR3 amino acids: CAWSLTGGANEKLFF. DNA for the CDR3: TGTGCCTGGAGTCTTACAGGGGGCGCGAATGAAAAACTGTTTTTT.